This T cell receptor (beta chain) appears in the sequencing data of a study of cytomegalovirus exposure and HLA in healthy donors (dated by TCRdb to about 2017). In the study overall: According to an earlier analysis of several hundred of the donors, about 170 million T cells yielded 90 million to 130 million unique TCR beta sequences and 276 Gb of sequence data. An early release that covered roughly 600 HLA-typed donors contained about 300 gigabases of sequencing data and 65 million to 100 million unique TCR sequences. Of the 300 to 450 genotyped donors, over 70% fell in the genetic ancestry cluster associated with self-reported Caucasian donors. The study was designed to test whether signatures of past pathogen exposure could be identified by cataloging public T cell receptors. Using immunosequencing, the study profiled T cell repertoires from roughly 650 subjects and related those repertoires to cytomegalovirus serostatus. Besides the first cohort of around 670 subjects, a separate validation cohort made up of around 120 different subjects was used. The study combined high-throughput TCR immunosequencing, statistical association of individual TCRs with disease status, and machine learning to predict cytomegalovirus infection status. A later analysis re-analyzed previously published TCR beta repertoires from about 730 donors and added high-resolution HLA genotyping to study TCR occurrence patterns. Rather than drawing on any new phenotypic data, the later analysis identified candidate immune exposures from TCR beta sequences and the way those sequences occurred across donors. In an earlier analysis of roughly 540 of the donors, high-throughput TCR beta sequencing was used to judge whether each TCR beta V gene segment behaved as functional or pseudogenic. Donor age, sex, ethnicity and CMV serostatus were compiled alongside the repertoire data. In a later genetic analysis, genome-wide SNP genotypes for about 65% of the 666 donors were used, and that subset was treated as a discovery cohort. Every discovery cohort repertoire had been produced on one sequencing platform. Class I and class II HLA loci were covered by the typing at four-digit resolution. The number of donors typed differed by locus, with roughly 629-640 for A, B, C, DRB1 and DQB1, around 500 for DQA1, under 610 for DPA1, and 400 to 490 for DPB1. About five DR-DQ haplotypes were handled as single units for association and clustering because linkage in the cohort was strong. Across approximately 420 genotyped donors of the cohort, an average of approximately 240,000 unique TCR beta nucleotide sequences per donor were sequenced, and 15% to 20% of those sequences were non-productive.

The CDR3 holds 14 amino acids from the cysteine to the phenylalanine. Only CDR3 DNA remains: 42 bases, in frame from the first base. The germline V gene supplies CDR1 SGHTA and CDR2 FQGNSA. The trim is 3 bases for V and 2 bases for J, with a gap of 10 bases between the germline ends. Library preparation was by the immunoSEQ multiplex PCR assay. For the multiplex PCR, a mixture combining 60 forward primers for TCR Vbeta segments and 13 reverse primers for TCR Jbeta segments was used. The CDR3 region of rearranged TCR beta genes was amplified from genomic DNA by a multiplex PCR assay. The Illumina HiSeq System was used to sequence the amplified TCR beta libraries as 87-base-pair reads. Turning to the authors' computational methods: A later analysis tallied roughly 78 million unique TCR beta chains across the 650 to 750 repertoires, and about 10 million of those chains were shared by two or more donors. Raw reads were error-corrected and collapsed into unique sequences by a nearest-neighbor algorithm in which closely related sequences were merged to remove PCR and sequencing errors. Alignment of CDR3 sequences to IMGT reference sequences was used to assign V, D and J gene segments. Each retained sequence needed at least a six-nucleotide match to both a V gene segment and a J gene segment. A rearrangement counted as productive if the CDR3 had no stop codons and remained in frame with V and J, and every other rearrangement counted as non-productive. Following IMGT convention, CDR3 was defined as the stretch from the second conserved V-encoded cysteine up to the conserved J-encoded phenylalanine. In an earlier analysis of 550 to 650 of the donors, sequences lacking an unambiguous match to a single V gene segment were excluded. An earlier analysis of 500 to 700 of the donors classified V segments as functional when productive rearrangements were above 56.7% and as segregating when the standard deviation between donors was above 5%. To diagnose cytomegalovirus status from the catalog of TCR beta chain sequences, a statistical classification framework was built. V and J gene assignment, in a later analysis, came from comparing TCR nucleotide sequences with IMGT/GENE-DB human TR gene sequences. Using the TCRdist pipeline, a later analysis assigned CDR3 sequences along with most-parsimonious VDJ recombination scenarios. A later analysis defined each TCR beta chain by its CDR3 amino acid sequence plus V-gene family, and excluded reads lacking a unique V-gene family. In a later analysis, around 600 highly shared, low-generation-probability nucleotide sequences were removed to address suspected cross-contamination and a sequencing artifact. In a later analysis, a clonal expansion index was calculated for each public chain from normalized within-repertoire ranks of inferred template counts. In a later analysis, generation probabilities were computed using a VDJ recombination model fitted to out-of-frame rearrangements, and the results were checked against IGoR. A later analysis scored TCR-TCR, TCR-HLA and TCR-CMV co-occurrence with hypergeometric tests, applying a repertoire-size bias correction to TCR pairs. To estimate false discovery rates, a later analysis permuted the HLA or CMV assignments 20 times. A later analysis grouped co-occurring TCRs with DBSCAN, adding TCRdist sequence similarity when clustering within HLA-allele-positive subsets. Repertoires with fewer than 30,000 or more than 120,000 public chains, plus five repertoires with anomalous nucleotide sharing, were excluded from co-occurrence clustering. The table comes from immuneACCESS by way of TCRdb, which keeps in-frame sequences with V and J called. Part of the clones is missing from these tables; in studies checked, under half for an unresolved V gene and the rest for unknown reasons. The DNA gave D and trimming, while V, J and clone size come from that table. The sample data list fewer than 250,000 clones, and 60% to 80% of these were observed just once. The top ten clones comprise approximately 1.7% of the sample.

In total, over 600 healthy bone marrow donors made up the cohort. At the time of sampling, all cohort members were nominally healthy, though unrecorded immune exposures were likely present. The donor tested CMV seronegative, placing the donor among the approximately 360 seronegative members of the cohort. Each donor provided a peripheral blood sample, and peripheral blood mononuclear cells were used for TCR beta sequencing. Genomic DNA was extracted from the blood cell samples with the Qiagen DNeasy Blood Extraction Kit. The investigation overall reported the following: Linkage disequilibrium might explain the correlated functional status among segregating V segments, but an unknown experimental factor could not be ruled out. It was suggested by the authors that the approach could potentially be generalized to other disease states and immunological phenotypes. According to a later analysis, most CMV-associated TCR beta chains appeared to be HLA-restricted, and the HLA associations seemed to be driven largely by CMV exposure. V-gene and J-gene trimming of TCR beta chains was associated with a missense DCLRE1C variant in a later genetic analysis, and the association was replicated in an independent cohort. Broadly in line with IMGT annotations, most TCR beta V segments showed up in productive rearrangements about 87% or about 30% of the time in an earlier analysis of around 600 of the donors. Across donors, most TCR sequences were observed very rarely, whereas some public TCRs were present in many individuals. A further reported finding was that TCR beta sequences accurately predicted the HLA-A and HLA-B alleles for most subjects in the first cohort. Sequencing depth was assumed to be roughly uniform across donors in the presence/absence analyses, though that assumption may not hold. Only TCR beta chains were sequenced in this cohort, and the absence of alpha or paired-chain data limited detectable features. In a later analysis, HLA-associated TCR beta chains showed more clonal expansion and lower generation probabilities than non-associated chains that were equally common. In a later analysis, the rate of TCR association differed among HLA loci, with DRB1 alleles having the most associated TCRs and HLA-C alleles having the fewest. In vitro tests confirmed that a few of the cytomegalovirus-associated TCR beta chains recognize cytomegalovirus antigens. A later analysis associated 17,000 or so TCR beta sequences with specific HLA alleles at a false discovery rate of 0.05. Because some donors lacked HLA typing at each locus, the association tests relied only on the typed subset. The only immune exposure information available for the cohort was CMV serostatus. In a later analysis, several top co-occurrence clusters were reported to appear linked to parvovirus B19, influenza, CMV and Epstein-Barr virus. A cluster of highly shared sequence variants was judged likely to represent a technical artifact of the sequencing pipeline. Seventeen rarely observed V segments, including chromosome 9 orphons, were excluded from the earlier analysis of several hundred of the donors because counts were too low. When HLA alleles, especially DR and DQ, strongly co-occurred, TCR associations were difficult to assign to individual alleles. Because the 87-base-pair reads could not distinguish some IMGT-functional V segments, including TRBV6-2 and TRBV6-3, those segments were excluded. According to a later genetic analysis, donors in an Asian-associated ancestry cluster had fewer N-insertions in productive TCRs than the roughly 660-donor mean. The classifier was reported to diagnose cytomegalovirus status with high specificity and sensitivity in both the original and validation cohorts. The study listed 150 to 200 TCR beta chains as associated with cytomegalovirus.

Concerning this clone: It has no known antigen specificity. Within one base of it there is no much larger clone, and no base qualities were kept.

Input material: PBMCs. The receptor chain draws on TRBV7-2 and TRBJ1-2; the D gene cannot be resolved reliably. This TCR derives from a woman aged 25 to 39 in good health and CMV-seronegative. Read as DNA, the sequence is TGTGCCAGCAGCTTTCTCTCCCTGAACTATGGCTACACCTTC. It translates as CASSFLSLNYGYTF.